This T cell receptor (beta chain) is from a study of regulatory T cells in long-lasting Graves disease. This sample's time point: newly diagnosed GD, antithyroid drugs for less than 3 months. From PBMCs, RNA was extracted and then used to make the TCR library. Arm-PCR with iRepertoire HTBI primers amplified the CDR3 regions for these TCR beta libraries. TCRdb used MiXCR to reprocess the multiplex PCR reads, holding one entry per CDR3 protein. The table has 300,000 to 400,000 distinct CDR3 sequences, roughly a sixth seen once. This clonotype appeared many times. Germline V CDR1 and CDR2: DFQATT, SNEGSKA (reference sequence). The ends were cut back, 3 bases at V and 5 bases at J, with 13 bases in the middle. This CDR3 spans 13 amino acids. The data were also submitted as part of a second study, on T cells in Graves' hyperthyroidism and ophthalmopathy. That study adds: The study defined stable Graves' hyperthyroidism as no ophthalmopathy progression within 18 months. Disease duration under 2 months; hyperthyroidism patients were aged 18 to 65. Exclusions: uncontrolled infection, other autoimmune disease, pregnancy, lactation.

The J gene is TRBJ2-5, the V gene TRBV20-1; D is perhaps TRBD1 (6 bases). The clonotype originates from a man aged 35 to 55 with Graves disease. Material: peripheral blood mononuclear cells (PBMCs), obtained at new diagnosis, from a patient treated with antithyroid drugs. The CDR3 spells CSARKQGPETQYF. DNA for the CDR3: TGCAGTGCTAGGAAACAGGGTCCGGAGACCCAGTACTTC.